This note documents a single T cell receptor beta chain sequence. The antigen remains unidentified. The entry originates in a study of siplizumab effects on memory and regulatory T cells. General study points: No naive or memory phenotype could be assigned to roughly 75-95% of proliferating clones. Contribution to the alloresponse seemed major for naive T cells, which also seemed more diverse than memory cells.

Three donor pairs also had unstimulated CD4+ and CD8+ naive and memory subsets sequenced. Germline V lookup: CDR1 MDHEN, CDR2 SYDVKM. The CDR3 contains 14 residues. Deletions cut 3 bases from V and 4 bases from J, with 12 bases between. Roughly 95,000 TCR templates per sample were assayed. Sequenced by immunoSEQ multiplex PCR; TCRdb stores in-frame clones only, minus some. In the table there are tens of thousands of clones, about 96% of which are singletons. Sequencing was done on a sample of naive CD8+ T cells sorted from blood. The sequence came from a human donor in good health. The V call is TRBV28, the J call TRBJ1-1; a possible D gene is TRBD1 (6 bases). In nucleotides, the CDR3 is TGTGCCAGCAGTTTTAGGACAGCGGGCACTGAAGCTTTCTTT. Translated: CASSFRTAGTEAFF.